These 2 T cell receptor beta chains share one sample of origin, sequenced in a study of blood T cell repertoires in COVID-19. Some clones are missing from TCRdb's copy, which holds only in-frame ones; the method was immunoSEQ multiplex PCR. The table has about 220,000 clones, 60% to 85% seen once. Sequencing was performed on peripheral blood. These receptor sequences come from an older woman with acute or convalescent COVID-19.

This clone has only a few counts. The rearrangement links TRBV6-2 or TRBV6-3 to TRBJ1-4; D is unclear. This CDR3 has 13 residues. The germline V gene encodes CDR1 MNHEY and CDR2 SVGEGT. V was trimmed by 4 bases and J by 6 bases, leaving 9 bases between them. The CDR3 DNA follows: TGTGCCAGCAGTTGGTTGCCGGATGAAAAACTGTTTTTT. Translating it yields CASSWLPDEKLFF.

CDR3 sequence reads: CAISEKQGANNEQFF. DNA for the CDR3: TGTGCCATCAGTGAGAAACAGGGGGCCAACAATGAGCAGTTCTTC. V and J are TRBV10-3 and TRBJ2-1, with TRBD1 matching 9 bases. V trimming: 2 bases; J trimming: 5 bases; junction bases outside the gene matches: 4. This CDR3 comprises 15 residues. Per the germline V gene, CDR1 is ENHRY and CDR2 is SYGVKD.